This T cell receptor (beta chain) was identified during a study of T-cell reconstitution after alpha-beta-depleted transplantation in children. General observations from the study: Alpha-beta T cells about two months after transplant reportedly derived from several hundred expanded graft clones. T-cell counts and diversity at one year post-transplant came mainly from newly produced T cells.

The germline V gene has CDR1 LGHNT and CDR2 FRNRAP. The CDR3 loop spans 16 amino acids. V was clipped by 1 base and J by 8 bases; unmatched bases: 10. In this sample, this clonotype turned up many times. Its specificity is not known. The TCRbeta library incorporated unique molecular identifiers. TCRdb reprocessed the PCR reads with MiXCR, giving one entry per CDR3 protein. This sample has more than 200,000 distinct CDR3 sequences, with over 15% found just once. Sequencing was performed on PBMCs, mostly from graft donor cells, taken 360 days after TCRalphabeta/CD19-depleted stem cell transplant. The genes are TRBV12-5 and TRBJ2-1; TRBD1 matches 8 bases. The receptor's source is a male patient aged 2 to 9 who had a stem cell transplant for acute lymphoblastic leukemia, so the T cells may come from the graft donor. The CDR3 spells CASGLAPGGAFDEQFF. CDR3 DNA sequence: TGTGCTAGTGGTTTGGCCCCAGGGGGCGCGTTTGATGAGCAGTTCTTC.